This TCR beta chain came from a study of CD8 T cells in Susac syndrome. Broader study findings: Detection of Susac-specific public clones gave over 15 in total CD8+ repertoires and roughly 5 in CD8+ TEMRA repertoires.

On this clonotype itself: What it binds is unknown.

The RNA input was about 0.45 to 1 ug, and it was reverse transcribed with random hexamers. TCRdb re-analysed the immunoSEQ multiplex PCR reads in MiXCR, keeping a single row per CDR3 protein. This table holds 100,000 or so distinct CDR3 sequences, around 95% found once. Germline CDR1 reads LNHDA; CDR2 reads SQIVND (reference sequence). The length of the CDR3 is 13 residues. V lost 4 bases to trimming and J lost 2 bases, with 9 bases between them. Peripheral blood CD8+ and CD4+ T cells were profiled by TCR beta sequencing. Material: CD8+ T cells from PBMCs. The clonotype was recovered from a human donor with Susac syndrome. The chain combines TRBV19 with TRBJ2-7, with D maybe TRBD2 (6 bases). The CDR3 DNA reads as TGTGCCAGTAGTAGCGGGACCGCCTACGAGCAGTACTTC. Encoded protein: CASSSGTAYEQYF.